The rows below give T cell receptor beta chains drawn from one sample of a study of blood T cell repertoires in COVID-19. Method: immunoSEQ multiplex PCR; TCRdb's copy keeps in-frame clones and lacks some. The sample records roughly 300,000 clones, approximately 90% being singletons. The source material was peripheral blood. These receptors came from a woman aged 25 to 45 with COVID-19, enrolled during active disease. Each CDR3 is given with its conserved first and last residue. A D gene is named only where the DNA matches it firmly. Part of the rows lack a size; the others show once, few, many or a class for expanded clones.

TGTGCCAGCTCACCTTCCCTCTCCTACGAGCAGTACTTC	CASSPSLSYEQYF	NA	TRBJ2-7	TRBV18	NA
TGTGCCAGCAGCTCCCCGATAAGGGGTCAGCCCCAGCATTTT	CASSSPIRGQPQHF	NA	TRBJ1-5	TRBV21-1	NA
TGTGCCAGCAGCCAAGATCTAGCGGGAAGGAATGAGCAGTTCTTC	CASSQDLAGRNEQFF	NA	TRBJ2-1	TRBV3-1/TRBV3-2	TRBD2
TGCAGCGGGATAACAGGGGGCGCCTACAATGAGCAGTTCTTC	CSGITGGAYNEQFF	NA	TRBJ2-1	TRBV29-1	TRBD1
TGTGCCAGCAGTTCTTTAGCGGGAGTTAGGTTTGGGGAGCAGTTCTTC	CASSSLAGVRFGEQFF	NA	TRBJ2-1	TRBV6-5	TRBD2
TGTGCCAGCAGTTTAACAGGTACTGGCCAGCCCCAGCATTTT	CASSLTGTGQPQHF	NA	TRBJ1-5	TRBV27	NA
TGTGCCAGCAGCAAAGAGGGGGCCGGGACTGAAGCTTTCTTT	CASSKEGAGTEAFF	NA	TRBJ1-1	TRBV7-6	TRBD1
TGTGCCAGTCGACATGACAGGTCCTTTAATTCACCCCTCCACTTT	CASRHDRSFNSPLHF	NA	TRBJ1-6	TRBV19	NA
TGCAGCGTTGTTGGGGATGGGGCTTACGAGCAGTACTTC	CSVVGDGAYEQYF	NA	TRBJ2-7	TRBV29-1	NA
TGTGCCAGCAGCTTGACAGGGAGCACAGATACGCAGTATTTT	CASSLTGSTDTQYF	NA	TRBJ2-3	TRBV11-3	TRBD1
TGTGCCAGCAGCCAAGAGTTAGGGGACACTGAAGCTTTCTTT	CASSQELGDTEAFF	NA	TRBJ1-1	TRBV3-1/TRBV3-2	NA
TGTGCCAGCAGTGACCAGGCAGGCAATCAGCCCCAGCATTTT	CASSDQAGNQPQHF	NA	TRBJ1-5	TRBV2	NA
TGTGCCAGCGCCACAAATCAGCCCCAGCATTTT	CASATNQPQHF	NA	TRBJ1-5	TRBV28	NA
TGTGCCAGCAGCCAAGATGATAGCGGGGGCCAGGTCGATAGGCAGTATTTT	CASSQDDSGGQVDRQYF	NA	TRBJ2-3	TRBV4-2	TRBD2
TGTGCCAGCACTCGACCTGGGGAGAAACTGTTTTTT	CASTRPGEKLFF	NA	TRBJ1-4	TRBV5-6	NA
TGTGCCAGTTTAATACGGGGAGGGACCGGGGAGCTGTTTTTT	CASLIRGGTGELFF	NA	TRBJ2-2	TRBV19	TRBD2
TGTGCCAGCAGCTCCCCCGGACAGGGGCGAACCGGGGAGCTGTTTTTT	CASSSPGQGRTGELFF	NA	TRBJ2-2	TRBV9	TRBD1
TGCGCCAGCAGCTTGGTATCGGGTTTGAACACTGAAGCTTTCTTT	CASSLVSGLNTEAFF	NA	TRBJ1-1	TRBV5-1	NA
TGTGCCAGCAGCGTAGAAGGCGGGAGAAGGGGCAATGAGCAGTTCTTC	CASSVEGGRRGNEQFF	NA	TRBJ2-1	TRBV9	TRBD2
TGTGCCAGCAGGTTTGGGGGGAGCAACGAAAAACTGTTTTTT	CASRFGGSNEKLFF	NA	TRBJ1-4	TRBV7-9	NA
TGTGTGGCGACTAGCGGGAACTACAATGAGCAGTTCTTC	CVATSGNYNEQFF	NA	TRBJ2-1	TRBV18	TRBD2
TGTGCCAGCAGTTTGGGAGGGCCGGGGGAGACCCAGTACTTC	CASSLGGPGETQYF	once	TRBJ2-5	TRBV27	TRBD2
TGTGCCAGCAGCCAAGAGACAGGGTACTACTACAATGAGCAGTTCTTC	CASSQETGYYYNEQFF	NA	TRBJ2-1	TRBV14	TRBD1
TGCAGCGTCCTTTTGGCGGCCACAGATACGCAGTATTTT	CSVLLAATDTQYF	NA	TRBJ2-3	TRBV29-1	NA
TGTGCCAGCAGTGAAGCGGGACAGAATGAAGCTTTCTTT	CASSEAGQNEAFF	NA	TRBJ1-1	TRBV6-1	TRBD1